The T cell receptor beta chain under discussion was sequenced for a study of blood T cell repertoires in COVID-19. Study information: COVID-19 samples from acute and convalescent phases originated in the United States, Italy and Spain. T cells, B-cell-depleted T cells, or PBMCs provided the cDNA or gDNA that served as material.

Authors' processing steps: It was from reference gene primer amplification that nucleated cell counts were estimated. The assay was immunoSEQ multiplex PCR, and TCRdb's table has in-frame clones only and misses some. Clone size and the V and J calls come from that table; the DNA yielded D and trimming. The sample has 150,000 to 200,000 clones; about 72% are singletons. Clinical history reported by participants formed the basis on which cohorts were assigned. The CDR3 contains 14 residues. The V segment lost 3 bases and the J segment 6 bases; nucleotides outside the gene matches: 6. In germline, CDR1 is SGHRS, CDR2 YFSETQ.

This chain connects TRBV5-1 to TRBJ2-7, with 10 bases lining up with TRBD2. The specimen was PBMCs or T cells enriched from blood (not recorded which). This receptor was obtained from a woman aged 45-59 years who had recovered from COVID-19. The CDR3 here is CASSSLAGMGEQYF. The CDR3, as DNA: TGCGCCAGCAGCTCACTAGCGGGAATGGGCGAGCAGTACTTC.